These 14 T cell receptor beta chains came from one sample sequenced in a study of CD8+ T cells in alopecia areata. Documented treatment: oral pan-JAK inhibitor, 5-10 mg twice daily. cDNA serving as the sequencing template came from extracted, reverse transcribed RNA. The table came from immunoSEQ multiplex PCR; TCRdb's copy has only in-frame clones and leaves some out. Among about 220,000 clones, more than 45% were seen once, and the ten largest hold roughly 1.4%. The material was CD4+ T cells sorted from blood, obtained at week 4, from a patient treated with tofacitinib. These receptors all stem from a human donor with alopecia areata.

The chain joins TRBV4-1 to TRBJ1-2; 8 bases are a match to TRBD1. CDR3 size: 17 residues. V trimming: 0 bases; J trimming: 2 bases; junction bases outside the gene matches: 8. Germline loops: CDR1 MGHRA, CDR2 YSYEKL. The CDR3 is CASSQDQARQGNYGYTF. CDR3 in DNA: TGCGCCAGCAGCCAAGATCAGGCGAGACAGGGGAACTATGGCTACACCTTC.

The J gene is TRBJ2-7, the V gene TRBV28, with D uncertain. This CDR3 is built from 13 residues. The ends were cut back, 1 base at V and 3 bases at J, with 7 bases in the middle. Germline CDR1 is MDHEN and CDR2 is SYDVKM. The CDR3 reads CASSLSPFYEQYF. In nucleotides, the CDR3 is TGTGCCAGCAGTTTATCCCCCTTCTACGAGCAGTACTTC.

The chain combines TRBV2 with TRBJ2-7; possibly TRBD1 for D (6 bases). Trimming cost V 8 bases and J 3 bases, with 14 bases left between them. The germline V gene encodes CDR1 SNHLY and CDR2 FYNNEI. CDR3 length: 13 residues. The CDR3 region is CASEYRTDYEQYF. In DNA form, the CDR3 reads TGTGCCAGCGAGTATCGGACAGACTACGAGCAGTACTTC.

The CDR3 DNA is TGTGCCAGCAGTTACACTAGCGGGGGCAATGAGCAGTTCTTC. Translation: CASSYTSGGNEQFF. The rearrangement uses TRBV6-5 and TRBJ2-1; 11 nucleotides line up with TRBD2. V gave up 2 bases and J gave up 6 bases; unmatched junction bases: 0. Germline-derived CDR1 and CDR2 are MNHEY and SVGAGI. There are 14 residues in the CDR3.

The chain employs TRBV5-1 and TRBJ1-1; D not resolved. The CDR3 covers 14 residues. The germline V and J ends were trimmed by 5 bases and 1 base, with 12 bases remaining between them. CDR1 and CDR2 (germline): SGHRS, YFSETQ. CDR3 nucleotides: TGCGCCAGCAGATATGCGGGCGAGAACACTGAAGCTTTCTTT. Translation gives CASRYAGENTEAFF.

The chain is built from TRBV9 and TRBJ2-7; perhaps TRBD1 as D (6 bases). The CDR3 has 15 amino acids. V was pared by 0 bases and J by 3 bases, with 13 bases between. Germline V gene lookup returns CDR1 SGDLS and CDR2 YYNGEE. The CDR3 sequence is CASSVDVGQFYEQYF. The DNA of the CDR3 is TGTGCCAGCAGCGTAGACGTAGGACAGTTCTACGAGCAGTACTTC.

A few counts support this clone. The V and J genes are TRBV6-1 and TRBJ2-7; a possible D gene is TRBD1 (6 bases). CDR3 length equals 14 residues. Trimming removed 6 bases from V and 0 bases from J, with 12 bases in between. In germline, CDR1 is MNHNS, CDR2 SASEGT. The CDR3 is CASSVGDISYEQYF. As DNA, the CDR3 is TGTGCCAGCAGCGTGGGGGACATCTCCTACGAGCAGTACTTC.

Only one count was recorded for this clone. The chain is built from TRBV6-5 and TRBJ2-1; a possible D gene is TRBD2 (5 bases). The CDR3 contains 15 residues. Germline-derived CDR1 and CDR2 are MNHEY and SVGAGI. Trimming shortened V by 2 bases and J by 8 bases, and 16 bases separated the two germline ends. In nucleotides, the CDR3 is TGTGCCAGCAGTTACGGCGTAGGGAGTGGGGATGAGCAGTTCTTC. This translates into CASSYGVGSGDEQFF.

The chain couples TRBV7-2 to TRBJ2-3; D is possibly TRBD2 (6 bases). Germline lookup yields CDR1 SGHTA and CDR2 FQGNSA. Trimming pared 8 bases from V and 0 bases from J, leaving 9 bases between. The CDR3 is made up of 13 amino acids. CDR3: CASGLPSTDTQYF. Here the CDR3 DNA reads TGTGCCAGCGGACTACCTAGCACAGATACGCAGTATTTT. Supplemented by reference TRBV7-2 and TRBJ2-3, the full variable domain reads GAGVSQSPSNKVTEKGKDVELRCDPISGHTALYWYRQSLGQGLEFLIYFQGNSAPDKSGLPSDRFSAERTGGSVSTLTIQRTQQEDSAVYLCASGLPSTDTQYFGPGTRLTVL.

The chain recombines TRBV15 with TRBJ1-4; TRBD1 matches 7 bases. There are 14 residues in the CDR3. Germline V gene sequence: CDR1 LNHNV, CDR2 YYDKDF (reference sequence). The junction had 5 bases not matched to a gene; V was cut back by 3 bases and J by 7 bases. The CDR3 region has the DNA TGTGCCACCAGCAGCCCTACAGGGGTTGAAAAACTGTTTTTT. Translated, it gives CATSSPTGVEKLFF.

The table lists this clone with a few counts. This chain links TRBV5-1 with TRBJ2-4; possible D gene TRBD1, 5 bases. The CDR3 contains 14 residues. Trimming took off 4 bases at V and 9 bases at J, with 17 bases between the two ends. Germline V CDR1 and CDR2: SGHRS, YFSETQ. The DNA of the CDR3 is TGCGCCAGCAGCCGCGACAGCCAAAATGGCATTCAGTACTTC. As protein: CASSRDSQNGIQYF.

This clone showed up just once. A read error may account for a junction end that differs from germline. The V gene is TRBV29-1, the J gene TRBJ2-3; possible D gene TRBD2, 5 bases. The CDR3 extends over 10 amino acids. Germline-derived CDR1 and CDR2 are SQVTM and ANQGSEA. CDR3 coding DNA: TGTAGCAGCGGTTCAGATACGCAGTATTTT. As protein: CSSGSDTQYF.

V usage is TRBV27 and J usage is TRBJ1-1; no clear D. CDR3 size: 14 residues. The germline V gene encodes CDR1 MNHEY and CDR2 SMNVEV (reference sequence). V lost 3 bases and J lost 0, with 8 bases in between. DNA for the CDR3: TGTGCCAGCAGTTTGGGAGGGTTGAACACTGAAGCTTTCTTT. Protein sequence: CASSLGGLNTEAFF.

CDR3 sequence (DNA): TGCGCCAGCAGCCAAGGGACAGGGCAAGCAGATACGCAGTATTTT. Its protein product is CASSQGTGQADTQYF. The chain carries TRBV4-3 and TRBJ2-3; 8 bases are a match to TRBD1. CDR1 and CDR2 from the germline V gene are LGHNA and YSLEER. V lost 1 base and J lost 4; bases outside the gene matches: 4. This CDR3 contains 15 residues.